Presented here are 6 T cell receptor beta chains from one specimen sequenced in a study of blood T cell repertoires in COVID-19. Repertoires were generated with immunoSEQ multiplex PCR, while TCRdb's copy carries only in-frame clones and drops some. The table lists 250,000 to 300,000 clones, 85% to 90% of them singletons. The sample was PBMCs or T cells enriched from blood (not recorded which). The receptors were sampled from a man between 18 and 29 years old who had recovered from COVID-19.

V gene TRBV3-1 (or the pseudogene TRBV3-2) combines with J gene TRBJ1-2; D gene unclear. Trimming stripped 0 bases from V and 3 bases from J, with 8 bases between. Germline loops: CDR1 LGHDT, CDR2 YNNKEL (reference sequence). The CDR3 has 14 residues. The CDR3 region is CASSQDLGYYGYTF. CDR3 DNA sequence: TGTGCCAGCAGCCAAGATTTGGGCTACTATGGCTACACCTTC.

J is TRBJ2-1 and V is TRBV3-1 (or the pseudogene TRBV3-2); TRBD2 might be the D (7 bases). The CDR3 extends over 16 amino acids. Trimming took off 5 bases at V and 2 bases at J, with 16 bases between the two ends. Germline V gene data show CDR1 as LGHDT and CDR2 as YNNKEL (reference sequence). Here the CDR3 reads CASSKGGRETYNEQFF. The CDR3 nucleotides are TGTGCCAGCAGCAAAGGGGGGCGGGAGACCTACAATGAGCAGTTCTTC.

V gene TRBV18 combines with J gene TRBJ1-2, with 8 bases that match TRBD1. The germline CDR1 and CDR2 sequences are KGHSH and LQKENI. The CDR3 extends over 14 amino acids. V shed 6 bases, J shed 7 bases, and the junction held 10 bases outside the gene matches. The CDR3 DNA follows: TGTGCCAGCTCCCCCCAACTACAGGGGGGTGGCTACACCTTC. Translation: CASSPQLQGGGYTF.

The genes are TRBV6-5 and TRBJ2-7; D is possibly TRBD1 (6 bases). CDR1 and CDR2 from the germline V gene are MNHEY and SVGAGI. The length of the CDR3 is 14 residues. V shed 0 bases and J shed 5 bases, with 11 bases lying between them. CDR3 bases: TGTGCCAGCAGTTACTCGGGGGCGACGGACGAGCAGTACTTC. Protein sequence: CASSYSGATDEQYF.

In this sample, this clone turned up once. DNA of the CDR3: TGTGCCAGCAGCTTAATGGTGACAGAGGACGATGAGCAGTTCTTC. It codes for CASSLMVTEDDEQFF. This chain links TRBV7-6 with TRBJ2-1; D is possibly TRBD1 (5 bases). Trimming pared 2 bases from V and 8 bases from J, leaving 16 bases between. This CDR3 has 15 amino acids. The germline CDR1 and CDR2 sequences are SGHVS and FNYEAQ. Full variable domain (rest looked up from reference TRBV7-6 and TRBJ2-1): GAGVSQSPRYKVTKRGQDVALRCDPISGHVSLYWYRQALGQGPEFLTYFNYEAQQDKSGLPNDRFSAERPEGSISTLTIQRTEQRDSAMYRCASSLMVTEDDEQFFGPGTRLTVL.

This clone was recorded only once. The chain joins TRBV3-1 (or the pseudogene TRBV3-2) to TRBJ2-5; 7 nucleotides match TRBD1. This CDR3 is built from 13 residues. Germline-derived CDR1 and CDR2 are LGHDT and YNNKEL (reference sequence). V gave up 5 bases and J gave up 4 bases; unmatched junction bases: 4. The CDR3 sequence is CASSETGRETQYF. The DNA of the CDR3 is TGTGCCAGCAGCGAGACAGGGAGAGAGACCCAGTACTTC.